These 2 T cell receptor beta chains were all obtained from the same sample, sequenced in a study of vaccination effects on CD4 cells after COVID-19. Only in-frame clones appear in the TCRdb table, and some are missing; sequencing was by immunoSEQ multiplex PCR. This sample has 32,000 or so clones; 55% to 80% occur once, and the top ten carry around 4.4%. What these receptors recognize is not known. Culture proceeded for about 11 days, and CD4+ T cells were then isolated. This specimen was CD4+ T cells from PBMCs cultured without peptide, taken before COVID-19 vaccination. These TCRs come from a human donor who received a COVID-19 vaccine.

This chain links TRBV10-3 with TRBJ1-2; D may be TRBD1 (6 bases). Germline lookup yields CDR1 ENHRY and CDR2 SYGVKD. This CDR3 region has 15 residues. Trimming took off 2 bases at V and 2 bases at J, with 12 bases between the two ends. CDR3 loop: CAISEAFGQNYGYTF. The CDR3 nucleotides are TGTGCCATCAGTGAGGCTTTTGGACAGAACTATGGCTACACCTTC.

This clone was seen only a few times. CDR3 region: CASSSQRGGPDTQYF. The DNA for the CDR3 is TGTGCCAGCAGTTCCCAGCGGGGGGGCCCAGATACGCAGTATTTT. This sequence joins TRBV6-5 and TRBJ2-3, with TRBD2 matching over 10 bases. From germline, CDR1 is MNHEY and CDR2 SVGAGI. The CDR3 is 15 amino acids. The V gene end was trimmed by 4 bases and the J gene end by 4 bases; junction bases not matched to a gene: 5.